Presented here are 5 T cell receptor beta chains from one specimen sequenced in a study of T cells after yellow fever vaccination. Each CDR3 protein gets one entry after TCRdb re-called the 5' RACE reads with MiXCR. The sample consists of about 320,000 distinct CDR3 sequences, around 4.4% of them appearing once. This specimen consisted of PBMCs, obtained 15 days after the yellow fever booster vaccination. The source of these receptors is a man aged 18 to 29 who received the YFV17D yellow fever vaccine.

This clonotype was recorded at least ten times. The chain recombines TRBV5-1 with TRBJ2-2; tentatively, D is TRBD2 (6 bases). The V end was cut by 4 bases, the J end by 0 bases, with 7 bases between. This CDR3 spans 14 amino acids. CDR1 SGHRS and CDR2 YFSETQ come from the germline V gene. CDR3 bases: TGCGCCAGCAGCGCGGGGTCGAACACCGGGGAGCTGTTTTTT. Residues: CASSAGSNTGELFF.

This clonotype came up a few times. The chain links TRBV10-3 to TRBJ1-5; weak D call: TRBD1 (5 bases). CDR3 length: 16 residues. V lost 7 bases and J lost 4, with 20 bases in between. Germline CDR1 is ENHRY and CDR2 is SYGVKD. This CDR3 reads CAIKASDTHGNQPQHF. CDR3 in DNA: TGTGCCATCAAAGCTTCGGACACTCACGGGAATCAGCCCCAGCATTTT.

This clonotype was counted many times. The chain uses TRBV7-6 and TRBJ2-2, with TRBD2 matching 10 bases. Germline V gene lookup returns CDR1 SGHVS and CDR2 FNYEAQ. The V gene end was trimmed by 4 bases and the J gene end by 8 bases; junction bases not matched to a gene: 4. The CDR3 length is 14 residues. The CDR3 protein is CASSYSGGAGELFF. The CDR3 DNA sequence: TGTGCCAGCAGCTACAGCGGGGGGGCTGGGGAGCTGTTTTTT.

In its sample, this clonotype was seen many times. This chain links TRBV10-3 with TRBJ1-2; a weak D match, TRBD1 (6 bases). The CDR3 has 15 amino acids. Germline V gives CDR1 ENHRY, CDR2 SYGVKD. V shed 0 bases and J shed 4 bases, with 12 bases lying between them. The CDR3 loop reads CAISESGGAGYGYTF. The CDR3 region has the DNA TGTGCCATCAGTGAGTCCGGGGGCGCGGGCTATGGCTACACCTTC.

This chain joins TRBV10-3 and TRBJ2-5; the D gene is possibly TRBD2 (5 bases). CDR3 size: 12 residues. CDR1 is ENHRY, CDR2 SYGVKD, per germline. V lost 10 bases to trimming and J lost 5 bases, with 14 bases between them. The CDR3 sequence is CATWPGSETQYF. The CDR3, as DNA: TGTGCCACCTGGCCGGGAAGCGAGACCCAGTACTTC.